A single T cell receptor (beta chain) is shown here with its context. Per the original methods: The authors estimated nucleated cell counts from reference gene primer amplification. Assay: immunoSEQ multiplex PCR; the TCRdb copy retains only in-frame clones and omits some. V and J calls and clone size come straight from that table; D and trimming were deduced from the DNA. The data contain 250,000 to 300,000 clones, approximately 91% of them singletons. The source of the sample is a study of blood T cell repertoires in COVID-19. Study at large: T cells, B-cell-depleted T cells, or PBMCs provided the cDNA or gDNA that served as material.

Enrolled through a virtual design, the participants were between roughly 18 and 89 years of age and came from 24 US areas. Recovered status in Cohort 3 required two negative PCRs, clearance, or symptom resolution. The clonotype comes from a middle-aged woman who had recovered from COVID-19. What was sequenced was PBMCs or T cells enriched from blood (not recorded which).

CDR3 in DNA: TGTGCCAGCAGCGTAGGGCAGATAGCCGAGAACACTGAAGCTTTCTTT. It codes for CASSVGQIAENTEAFF. This chain uses TRBV9 with TRBJ1-1; D is undetermined. Germline assignment: CDR1 SGDLS and CDR2 YYNGEE. The CDR3 runs to 16 residues. Trimming stripped 0 bases from V and 1 base from J, with 13 bases between. The full variable domain, its missing parts supplied by reference TRBV9 and TRBJ1-1, is DSGVTQTPKHLITATGQRVTLRCSPRSGDLSVYWYQQSLDQGLQFLIQYYNGEERAKGNILERFSAQQFPDLHSELNLSSLELGDSALYFCASSVGQIAENTEAFFGQGTRLTVV.